The 16 T cell receptor beta chains below all came from one sample that was sequenced in a study of blood T cell repertoires in COVID-19. This table comes from immunoSEQ multiplex PCR, and its TCRdb copy is limited to in-frame clones, with some not included. The sample lists fewer than 350,000 clones; roughly 85% were seen once. The sequenced sample was PBMCs or T cells enriched from blood (not recorded which). The receptors derive from a man younger than 40 who had recovered from COVID-19.

CDR3 DNA sequence: TGTGCCAGCAGCCCAAACGAACTAGGGGGCTACACCTTC. Translated, it gives CASSPNELGGYTF. V gene TRBV9 combines with J gene TRBJ1-2; the D is unclear. CDR3 size: 13 residues. Trimming removed 4 bases from V and 8 bases from J, with 15 bases in between. Germline-derived CDR1 and CDR2 are SGDLS and YYNGEE.

The chain recombines TRBV10-3 with TRBJ1-1; no firm D call. Looked up from germline, CDR1 is ENHRY and CDR2 is SYGVKD. This CDR3 region has 11 residues. The V end lost 8 bases, the J end lost 10 bases, and 14 bases lay between the germline ends. The chain's CDR3 is CAIGQLGAAFF. The CDR3 nucleotides read TGTGCCATCGGTCAGCTGGGCGCAGCTTTCTTT.

The chain links TRBV2 to TRBJ1-3; no clear D. The CDR3 spans 14 residues. V was clipped by 1 base and J by 0 bases, with 4 bases between them. In germline, CDR1 is SNHLY, CDR2 FYNNEI. In DNA form, the CDR3 reads TGTGCCAGCAGTGAAGAGAGCTCTGGAAACACCATATATTTT. It codes for CASSEESSGNTIYF.

This chain links TRBV11-2 with TRBJ2-6, with D perhaps matching TRBD1 (6 bases). V shed 5 bases and J shed 2 bases, with 19 bases lying between them. Looked up from germline, CDR1 is SGHAT and CDR2 is FQNNGV. This CDR3 has 18 amino acids. The CDR3 region is CASSNRGRGQTGANVLTF. The DNA of the CDR3 is TGTGCCAGCAGCAACCGAGGCAGGGGCCAGACTGGGGCCAACGTCCTGACTTTC.

The rearrangement joins TRBV5-1 to TRBJ2-5; D is perhaps TRBD2 (5 bases). Trimming shortened V by 0 bases and J by 4 bases, and 13 bases separated the two germline ends. The germline V gene has CDR1 SGHRS and CDR2 YFSETQ. There are 15 residues in the CDR3. The CDR3 bases are TGCGCCAGCAGCTTGGTTCGGGGAATGACAGAGACCCAGTACTTC. It yields the protein CASSLVRGMTETQYF.

The chain employs TRBV5-1 and TRBJ1-4; tentatively, D is TRBD1 (5 bases). Trimming stripped 4 bases from V and 8 bases from J, with 15 bases between. This CDR3 region has 14 residues. The germline V gene has CDR1 SGHRS and CDR2 YFSETQ. CDR3 amino acids: CASSPERGREKLFF. CDR3 in DNA: TGCGCCAGCAGCCCGGAAAGGGGCCGGGAAAAACTGTTTTTT.

This clone came up once. V is TRBV9 and J is TRBJ2-7; the match to TRBD1 covers 9 bases. The CDR3 has 15 amino acids. Germline trimming cut 0 bases from V and 5 bases from J; bases unmatched to any gene: 6. CDR1 and CDR2 (germline): SGDLS, YYNGEE. In DNA, the CDR3 is TGTGCCAGCAGCGTAGGGGACAGGGTGTTTCACGAGCAGTACTTC. Amino acid sequence: CASSVGDRVFHEQYF.

The chain links TRBV6-5 to TRBJ1-2, with 7 positions matching TRBD1. The CDR3 is 15 residues long. Germline V gene lookup returns CDR1 MNHEY and CDR2 SVGAGI. With 4 bases clipped from V and 0 bases from J, the junction kept 5 bases outside the gene matches. The CDR3 bases are TGTGCCAGCAGTTGGGACAGCCGATCTAACTATGGCTACACCTTC. It encodes CASSWDSRSNYGYTF.

The DNA for the CDR3 is TGCGCCAGCAGCCAAGATACAGGGCCCTACGAGCAGTACTTC. It yields the protein CASSQDTGPYEQYF. The chain uses TRBV4-1 and TRBJ2-7; weak D call: TRBD1 (6 bases). The CDR3 extends over 14 amino acids. The V end was cut by 0 bases, the J end by 2 bases, with 8 bases between. From germline, CDR1 is MGHRA and CDR2 YSYEKL.

In DNA, the CDR3 is TGTGCCAGCAGTGAAGGGAGACTTACTGGAAACACCATATATTTT. The encoded protein is CASSEGRLTGNTIYF. The chain recombines TRBV2 with TRBJ1-3; D is undetermined. Per the germline V gene, CDR1 is SNHLY and CDR2 is FYNNEI. The CDR3 consists of 15 residues. V lost 1 base and J 2 bases, leaving 9 bases between the germline ends.

The genes are TRBV6-5 and TRBJ1-1; no clear D gene. Germline V gene sequence: CDR1 MNHEY, CDR2 SVGAGI. Between the trimmed V and J ends, which lost 6 bases and 0 bases, there was a span of 11 bases. CDR3 length equals 14 residues. CDR3 region: CASRSSLLNTEAFF. The CDR3 DNA follows: TGTGCCAGCAGATCCTCTTTGTTGAACACTGAAGCTTTCTTT.

The rearrangement uses TRBV7-3 and TRBJ1-5; perhaps TRBD1 as D (5 bases). This CDR3 comprises 13 residues. Germline loops: CDR1 SGHTA, CDR2 FQGTGA. V shed 1 base and J shed 12 bases, with 13 bases lying between them. The CDR3 sequence is CASSLNAGGFQHF. The DNA of the CDR3 is TGTGCCAGCAGCTTAAACGCGGGGGGTTTCCAGCATTTT.

The chain couples TRBV9 to TRBJ2-5, with D perhaps TRBD1 (6 bases). In germline, CDR1 is SGDLS, CDR2 YYNGEE. The ends were cut back, 3 bases at V and 4 bases at J, with 16 bases in the middle. The CDR3 consists of 15 residues. The CDR3 is CASSDPSGRGETQYF. The CDR3 DNA is TGTGCCAGCAGCGACCCCTCCGGCAGGGGAGAGACCCAGTACTTC.

The chain has TRBV5-1 and TRBJ2-3; D may be TRBD2 (5 bases). V lost 0 bases to trimming and J lost 6 bases, with 14 bases between them. The CDR3 contains 15 residues. Per the germline V gene, CDR1 is SGHRS and CDR2 is YFSETQ. The CDR3 DNA reads as TGCGCCAGCAGCTTGGCCGTGGCGGACTTGGATACGCAGTATTTT. It translates to CASSLAVADLDTQYF.

The chain employs TRBV7-9 and TRBJ1-1; D is uncertain. Trimming left V 1 base short and J 0 bases short, with 9 bases between. Per the germline V gene, CDR1 is SEHNR and CDR2 is FQNEAQ (reference sequence). CDR3 length: 15 residues. CDR3 nucleotides: TGTGCCAGCAGCTTAGGAACTAGGATGAACACTGAAGCTTTCTTT. This translates into CASSLGTRMNTEAFF.

V and J are TRBV19 and TRBJ1-6; possible D gene TRBD1, 6 bases. Trimming stripped 5 bases from V and 7 bases from J, with 12 bases between. CDR3 length equals 14 residues. Germline V gives CDR1 LNHDA, CDR2 SQIVND (reference sequence). The CDR3 reads CASSRTAKNSPLHF. In DNA, the CDR3 is TGTGCCAGTAGTCGGACAGCGAAAAATTCACCCCTCCACTTT.